This entry is about one TCR beta chain. Per the original data handling: Amplifying reference gene primers gave estimates of nucleated cell counts. The repertoire was sequenced with immunoSEQ multiplex PCR; TCRdb's copy has only in-frame clones and lacks some. V, J and clone size were drawn from that table, and D and trimming were deduced from the DNA. The sample contains 170,000 or so clones, approximately 90% of which appear only once. These data come from a study of blood T cell repertoires in COVID-19. Overall study: Samples of COVID-19 (acute and convalescent) were obtained from the United States, Italy and Spain. T cells, B-cell-depleted T cells, or PBMCs supplied cDNA or gDNA.

The J segment lost 4 bases and the V segment lost 6 bases, leaving 3 bases of the junction unmatched. The CDR3 sequence is 14 residues long. Germline CDR1 reads SGHNT; CDR2 reads YENEEA. In Seattle, patients joined the study during active infection and were tracked longitudinally. Sample: peripheral blood. The chain carries TRBV11-3 and TRBJ2-1; TRBD2 agrees at 10 bases. The TCR sequence derives from a woman in her 70s with COVID-19, enrolled during active disease. The CDR3 is CASRTSGEYNEQFF. The CDR3 DNA follows: TGTGCCAGCAGAACTAGCGGGGAATACAATGAGCAGTTCTTC.